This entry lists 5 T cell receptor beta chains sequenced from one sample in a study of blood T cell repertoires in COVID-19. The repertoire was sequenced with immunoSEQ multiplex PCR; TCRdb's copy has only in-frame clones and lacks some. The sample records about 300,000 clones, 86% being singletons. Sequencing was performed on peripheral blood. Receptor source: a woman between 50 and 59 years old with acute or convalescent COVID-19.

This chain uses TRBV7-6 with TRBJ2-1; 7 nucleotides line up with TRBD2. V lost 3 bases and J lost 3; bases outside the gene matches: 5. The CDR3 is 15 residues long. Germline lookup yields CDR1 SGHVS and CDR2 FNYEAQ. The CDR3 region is CASSFRQRDYNEQFF. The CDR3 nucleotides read TGTGCCAGCAGCTTCAGACAGCGGGACTACAATGAGCAGTTCTTC. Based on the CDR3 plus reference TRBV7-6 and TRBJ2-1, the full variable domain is GAGVSQSPRYKVTKRGQDVALRCDPISGHVSLYWYRQALGQGPEFLTYFNYEAQQDKSGLPNDRFSAERPEGSISTLTIQRTEQRDSAMYRCASSFRQRDYNEQFFGPGTRLTVL.

The CDR3 here is CASRTGTGSNSPLHF. CDR3 bases: TGTGCCAGCAGAACCGGGACAGGGAGTAATTCACCCCTCCACTTT. The chain has TRBV6-6 and TRBJ1-6; 9 bases match TRBD1. The germline gives CDR1 MNHNY, CDR2 SVGAGI (reference sequence). This CDR3 has 15 residues. V lost 6 bases and J lost 6; bases outside the gene matches: 6.

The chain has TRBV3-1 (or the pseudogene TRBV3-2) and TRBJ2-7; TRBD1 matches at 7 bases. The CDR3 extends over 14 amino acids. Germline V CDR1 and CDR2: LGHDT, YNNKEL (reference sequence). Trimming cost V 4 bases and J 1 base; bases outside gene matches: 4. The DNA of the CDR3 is TGTGCCAGCAGCCGACAGGGCGGTTCCTACGAGCAGTACTTC. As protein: CASSRQGGSYEQYF.

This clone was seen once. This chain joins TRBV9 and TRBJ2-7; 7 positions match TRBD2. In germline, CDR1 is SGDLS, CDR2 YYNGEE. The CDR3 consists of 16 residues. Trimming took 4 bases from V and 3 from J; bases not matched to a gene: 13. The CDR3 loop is CASSFLRRLADYEQYF. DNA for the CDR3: TGTGCCAGCAGCTTCTTGAGGCGGCTAGCGGACTACGAGCAGTACTTC.

The CDR3 loop reads CASSLSRQGAGAGELFF. The CDR3 DNA sequence: TGCGCCAGCAGCTTGTCCAGACAGGGCGCAGGCGCCGGGGAGCTGTTTTTT. The chain recombines TRBV5-1 with TRBJ2-2; 7 nucleotides agree with TRBD1. The V segment lost 1 base and the J segment 6 bases; nucleotides outside the gene matches: 12. Germline values: CDR1 SGHRS, CDR2 YFSETQ. The CDR3 runs 17 residues.